Presented here are 20 T cell receptor beta chains from one specimen sequenced in a study of T cells in Graves' hyperthyroidism and ophthalmopathy. Authors of the study amplified TCR beta CDR3 regions from RNA transcripts. Researchers ran a first-round RT-PCR on the TCR CDR3 using the HTBI primer set. TCRdb processed the multiplex PCR reads anew with MiXCR; each CDR3 protein has one entry. The data show 37,000 or so distinct CDR3 sequences, with about 50% seen just once and 17% held by the top ten. Sequencing was performed on blood. The receptors here all came from a man aged 35 to 55 with Graves' ophthalmopathy.

In this sample, this clonotype turned up many times. The chain joins TRBV3-1 to TRBJ2-3, with D uncertain. V lost 0 bases, J lost 6 bases, and 7 bases lay in between. The CDR3 spans 13 residues. Germline V gives CDR1 LGHDT, CDR2 YNNKEL (reference sequence). The CDR3 reads CASSQDLRDTQYF. CDR3 in DNA: TGTGCCAGCAGCCAAGATCTGAGGGATACGCAGTATTTT.

This clonotype was counted ten times or more. CDR3 loop: CASSRDRGNYEQYF. DNA of the CDR3: TGTGCCAGCAGCCGGGACAGGGGGAACTACGAGCAGTACTTC. J is TRBJ2-7 and V is TRBV5-6; 11 nucleotides line up with TRBD1. This CDR3 contains 14 residues. Germline CDR1 SGHDT, CDR2 YYEEEE. J lost 3 bases, V lost 4 bases, and 3 bases had no gene match.

This clonotype was seen only once. The chain joins TRBV11-3 to TRBJ2-7; D gene unclear. There are 13 residues in the CDR3. Trimming removed 0 bases from V and 6 bases from J, with 9 bases in between. Germline assignment: CDR1 SGHNT and CDR2 YENEEA. In DNA form, the CDR3 reads TGTGCCAGCAGCTTAGACTCACCTAGCGAGCAGTACTTC. The encoded protein is CASSLDSPSEQYF.

Many counts were recorded for this clonotype. The CDR3 protein is CASSSLVTKRYNEQFF. CDR3 sequence (DNA): TGTGCCAGCAGCTCACTAGTGACTAAACGATACAATGAGCAGTTCTTC. The rearrangement links TRBV5-4 to TRBJ2-1, with D tentatively TRBD2 (5 bases). The CDR3 is 16 amino acids. Germline lookup yields CDR1 SGHNT and CDR2 YYREEE (reference sequence). The V end lost 3 bases, the J end lost 4 bases, and 17 bases lay between the germline ends.

This clonotype is deemed medium-sized. The genes are TRBV2 and TRBJ2-7, with D possibly being TRBD1 (6 bases). Germline lookup yields CDR1 SNHLY and CDR2 FYNNEI. The length of the CDR3 is 14 residues. Trimming removed 7 bases at V and 0 bases at J, with 13 bases between. DNA for the CDR3: TGTGCCAGCAAAGGACAGTTGAGCTCCTACGAGCAGTACTTC. This sequence encodes CASKGQLSSYEQYF.

This clonotype was seen repeatedly, ten times or more. The gene calls are TRBV28 and TRBJ1-2, with D unresolved. V lost 7 bases and J lost 2, with 8 bases in between. Germline CDR1 MDHEN, CDR2 SYDVKM. The CDR3 is 12 residues long. In DNA, the CDR3 is TGTGCCAGCAACGAGGTGAACTATGGCTACACCTTC. This gives the protein CASNEVNYGYTF.

The rearrangement uses TRBV10-3 and TRBJ1-1, with unresolved D. The CDR3 length is 15 residues. V was pared by 10 bases and J by 1 base, with 19 bases between. Looked up from germline, CDR1 is ENHRY and CDR2 is SYGVKD. CDR3 in amino acids: CASSLEKNRNTEAFF. In nucleotides, the CDR3 is TGTGCCAGCTCACTAGAAAAAAACAGGAACACTGAAGCTTTCTTT.

The genes are TRBV14 and TRBJ1-1; 8 positions agree with TRBD1. The CDR3 consists of 15 residues. The ends lost 6 bases at V and 4 bases at J; junction bases unmatched: 10. The germline gives CDR1 SGHDN, CDR2 FVKESK. This CDR3 is CASSPARGRSTEAFF. Written as DNA, the CDR3 is TGTGCCAGCAGTCCAGCCAGGGGGCGCTCCACTGAAGCTTTCTTT.

The gene calls are TRBV20-1 and TRBJ1-5; TRBD1 agrees at 9 bases. This CDR3 is 14 amino acids long. V was clipped by 6 bases and J by 9 bases; unmatched bases: 12. Germline assignment: CDR1 DFQATT and CDR2 SNEGSKA (reference sequence). Written as DNA, the CDR3 is TGCAGTGCCCGGAGAGGCGGGACAGGGCGGCCCCAGCATTTT. Amino acids: CSARRGGTGRPQHF.

The table lists this clonotype with many counts. This sequence joins TRBV6-1 and TRBJ2-3; D may be TRBD1 (6 bases). The germline CDR1 and CDR2 sequences are MNHNS and SASEGT. This CDR3 comprises 14 residues. V lost 3 bases, J lost 5 bases, and 12 bases lay in between. CDR3 in DNA: TGTGCCAGCAGTGATGCGCAGGGGCAAGATACGCAGTATTTT. It specifies CASSDAQGQDTQYF.

By share, this clonotype counts as medium-sized. This chain links TRBV19 with TRBJ1-5; 7 bases fit TRBD1. The CDR3 spans 12 residues. Per the germline V gene, CDR1 is LNHDA and CDR2 is SQIVND (reference sequence). The ends lost 7 bases at V and 5 bases at J; junction bases unmatched: 2. The CDR3 here is CASTGQDQPQHF. DNA for the CDR3: TGTGCCAGTACCGGACAGGATCAGCCCCAGCATTTT.

With respect to this clonotype: Likely a read error: the CDR3 ends without its conserved phenylalanine or tryptophan. Because the CDR3's place on the DNA is in doubt, the DNA is left out and the CDR3 is given as listed by TCRdb. This chain uses TRBV25-1 with TRBJ2-1; the D segment call TRBD1 is taken from the table without a DNA check. The CDR3 is 12 residues long, ends included. Germline V gene lookup returns CDR1 MGHDK and CDR2 SYGVNS. The chain's CDR3 is CAAPRGAGGSRA.

The sample holds a few counts of this clonotype. V usage is TRBV18 and J usage is TRBJ2-6, with D unresolved. CDR1 is KGHSH and CDR2 is LQKENI in the germline V gene. The CDR3 spans 14 residues. Trimming left V 7 bases short and J 0 bases short, with 7 bases between. CDR3 DNA sequence: TGTGCCAGCTTAACCAACTCTGGGGCCAACGTCCTGACTTTC. It specifies CASLTNSGANVLTF.

This clonotype turned up a few times. This sequence joins TRBV20-1 and TRBJ2-5; D gene uncertain. The length of the CDR3 is 12 residues. Trimming took off 5 bases at V and 2 bases at J, with 9 bases between the two ends. From germline, CDR1 is DFQATT and CDR2 SNEGSKA (reference sequence). The CDR3: CSAPRPQETQYF. CDR3 coding DNA: TGCAGTGCTCCCCGGCCGCAAGAGACCCAGTACTTC.

The V and J genes are TRBV6-4 and TRBJ1-5; a weak D match, TRBD1 (5 bases). The CDR3 has 14 residues. V was trimmed by 0 bases and J by 14 bases, leaving 17 bases between them. Looked up from germline, CDR1 is MRHNA and CDR2 is SNTAGT. CDR3 protein: CASSDSGAWSNEHF. Written as DNA, the CDR3 is TGTGCCAGCAGTGACTCAGGGGCCTGGAGCAATGAGCATTTT.

CDR3 sequence reads: CSARDGQGGETQYF. The CDR3 DNA is TGCAGTGCTAGAGATGGGCAGGGCGGGGAGACCCAGTACTTC. The rearrangement links TRBV20-1 to TRBJ2-5; D possibly uses TRBD1 or TRBD2 (5 bases each). Germline lookup yields CDR1 DFQATT and CDR2 SNEGSKA (reference sequence). The CDR3 loop spans 14 amino acids. V lost 0 bases, J lost 5 bases, and 13 bases lay in between.

The chain employs TRBV5-4 and TRBJ2-1; D is unresolved. The CDR3 has 11 amino acids. Germline V lookup: CDR1 SGHNT, CDR2 YYREEE (reference sequence). V was clipped by 8 bases and J by 0 bases, with 3 bases between them. The CDR3 protein is CASGSYNEQFF. The CDR3 DNA reads TGTGCCAGTGGCTCCTACAATGAGCAGTTCTTC.

The V and J genes are TRBV7-6 and TRBJ2-2; D call uncertain. Germline V gives CDR1 SGHVS, CDR2 FNYEAQ. The CDR3 covers 11 residues. The V end was cut by 2 bases, the J end by 8 bases, with 3 bases between. The CDR3 sequence: CASSLQGELFF. CDR3 DNA sequence: TGTGCCAGCAGCTTACAGGGGGAGCTGTTTTTT. Full variable domain (outside the CDR3, taken from reference TRBV7-6 and TRBJ2-2): GAGVSQSPRYKVTKRGQDVALRCDPISGHVSLYWYRQALGQGPEFLTYFNYEAQQDKSGLPNDRFSAERPEGSISTLTIQRTEQRDSAMYRCASSLQGELFFGEGSRLTVL.

This clonotype was detected once. V and J are TRBV11-3 and TRBJ1-1; D not resolved. The CDR3 is made up of 15 amino acids. The germline V gene has CDR1 SGHNT and CDR2 YENEEA. The germline V and J ends were trimmed by 5 bases and 5 bases, with 18 bases remaining between them. CDR3 protein: CASSPAWEAGTEAFF. The CDR3 nucleotides are TGTGCCAGCAGCCCCGCGTGGGAGGCGGGTACTGAAGCTTTCTTT.

This clonotype was seen only once. The chain is built from TRBV20-1 and TRBJ1-5, with a weak D call TRBD1 (5 bases). V was shortened by 5 bases and J by 11 bases, with 31 bases between the two germline ends. This CDR3 spans 17 amino acids. Germline V gene lookup returns CDR1 DFQATT and CDR2 SNEGSKA (reference sequence). The CDR3 coding sequence is TGCAGTGCTCCCCGCGGTAGCGGGAGGGCAAGGGGAGAGACCCAGCATTTT. Its protein is CSAPRGSGRARGETQHF.